This TCR beta chain was recovered during a study of neurological immune-mediated disorders. V dropped 6 bases and J dropped 2; count of bases not matched to a gene: 7. Germline CDR1 reads SGHRS; CDR2 reads YFSETQ. The CDR3 is made up of 14 amino acids. The cDNA was synthesized by 5'RACE incorporating 10-nucleotide random UMIs. Each CDR3 protein gets one entry after TCRdb re-called the 5' RACE reads with MiXCR. The repertoire holds tens of thousands of distinct CDR3 sequences, with roughly 2.5% as singletons. This clonotype was counted ten times or more. This rearrangement joins TRBV5-1 to TRBJ1-1, with TRBD1 identical over 7 bases. The receptor was isolated from a middle-aged man with multiple sclerosis. What was sequenced was PBMCs. The CDR3 nucleotides read TGCGCCAGCACAGCCGGGACAGCTAACACTGAAGCTTTCTTT. This encodes CASTAGTANTEAFF.